These 20 T cell receptor beta chains came from one sample sequenced in a study of shared clonotypes between healthy human individuals. This table comes from immunoSEQ multiplex PCR, and its TCRdb copy is limited to in-frame clones, with some not included. In the table there are 950,000 to 1,300,000 clones, roughly 75% of which are singletons. Sequences were obtained from memory CD4+ T cells sorted from blood. Subset described: CD45RA-negative fraction. Receptor source: a man between 18 and 29 years old in good health.

The rearrangement joins TRBV6-4 to TRBJ2-2, with D perhaps given as TRBD1 or TRBD2 (5 bases each). Germline-derived CDR1 and CDR2 are MRHNA and SNTAGT. The CDR3 contains 17 residues. V gave up 1 base and J gave up 8 bases, with 20 bases separating them. The CDR3 DNA follows: TGTGCCAGCAGTGACTTCGTGGGACCCCGACCCACAGGGGAGCTGTTTTTT. This encodes CASSDFVGPRPTGELFF.

This clone came up many times. The chain combines TRBV28 with TRBJ1-2; D unresolved. CDR3 length equals 14 residues. V gave up 10 bases and J gave up 0 bases, with 15 bases separating them. The germline V gene has CDR1 MDHEN and CDR2 SYDVKM. The CDR3 loop is CATLSPEANYGYTF. DNA of the CDR3: TGTGCCACCCTATCACCGGAGGCTAACTATGGCTACACCTTC.

The chain couples TRBV19 to TRBJ2-3; a possible D gene is TRBD2 (6 bases). The length of the CDR3 is 15 residues. V gave up 5 bases and J gave up 0 bases, with 12 bases separating them. CDR1 and CDR2 (germline): LNHDA, SQIVND (reference sequence). The CDR3 DNA follows: TGTGCCAGTAGTCCTGCGGGACGGAGCACAGATACGCAGTATTTT. This sequence encodes CASSPAGRSTDTQYF.

This chain uses TRBV11-2 with TRBJ2-3; 14 nucleotides align to TRBD2. The CDR3 runs to 16 residues. The germline V gene has CDR1 SGHAT and CDR2 FQNNGV. With V trimmed by 1 base and J by 8 bases, 5 bases remained unmatched. The CDR3: CASSLAGLAGVGTQYF. CDR3 sequence (DNA): TGTGCCAGCAGCTTAGCGGGACTAGCGGGAGTAGGTACGCAGTATTTT.

The chain uses TRBV7-6 and TRBJ1-2; 7 bases are shared with TRBD1. The germline gives CDR1 SGHVS, CDR2 FNYEAQ. The CDR3 spans 16 residues. Germline trimming cut 5 bases from V and 2 bases from J; bases unmatched to any gene: 11. The CDR3 sequence: CASSPGQLGPNYGYTF. For the CDR3, the DNA is TGTGCCAGCAGCCCGGGACAGTTGGGCCCAAACTATGGCTACACCTTC.

The J gene is TRBJ2-3, the V gene TRBV10-1; 8 positions agree with TRBD1. Losses at the gene ends were 4 bases for V and 1 base for J; bases not matched to a gene: 4. Germline V lookup: CDR1 WNHNN, CDR2 SYGVQD (reference sequence). This CDR3 spans 15 amino acids. CDR3 region: CASSGTTGGTDTQYF. The CDR3 DNA reads as TGCGCCAGCAGTGGGACGACAGGGGGCACAGATACGCAGTATTTT.

With respect to this clone: Other DNA sequences from this sample encode an identical CDR3 as well. V usage is TRBV4-3 and J usage is TRBJ2-7, with a tentative D call TRBD1 (6 bases). Germline CDR1 and CDR2: LGHNA and YSLEER. CDR3 length: 13 residues. V was pared by 4 bases and J by 3 bases, with 10 bases between. CDR3 bases: TGCGCCAGCAGCCGCCTACAGGGCTACGAGCAGTACTTC. Protein sequence: CASSRLQGYEQYF.

The chain combines TRBV20-1 with TRBJ2-5, with D possibly matching TRBD1 (5 bases). The V gene lost 7 bases and the J gene lost 3 bases, with 9 bases spanning the gap. Germline V gene lookup returns CDR1 DFQATT and CDR2 SNEGSKA (reference sequence). The CDR3 covers 11 residues. Written as DNA, the CDR3 is TGCAGTGGACAGAATGAAGAGACCCAGTACTTC. The encoded protein is CSGQNEETQYF.

The V gene is TRBV11-2, the J gene TRBJ2-7; 8 bases agree with TRBD2. The germline V gene has CDR1 SGHAT and CDR2 FQNNGV. J gave up 4 bases and V 1 base, and 3 bases lay outside the gene matches. The CDR3 totals 14 residues. The CDR3 sequence: CASSLGSSGYEQYF. In DNA form, the CDR3 reads TGTGCCAGCAGCTTAGGGTCTAGCGGGTACGAGCAGTACTTC. Looking up the rest from reference TRBV11-2 and TRBJ2-7 gives the full variable domain: EAGVAQSPRYKIIEKRQSVAFWCNPISGHATLYWYQQILGQGPKLLIQFQNNGVVDDSQLPKDRFSAERLKGVDSTLKIQPAKLEDSAVYLCASSLGSSGYEQYFGPGTRLTVT.

The chain couples TRBV7-2 to TRBJ1-2; a possible D gene is TRBD1 (5 bases). Germline V gene sequence: CDR1 SGHTA, CDR2 FQGNSA. V lost 1 base and J lost 6, with 18 bases in between. The CDR3 runs 16 residues. This chain's CDR3 is CASSLESSDGGNGYTF. In DNA form, the CDR3 reads TGTGCCAGCAGCTTAGAGTCTTCTGATGGGGGAAATGGCTACACCTTC.

V gene TRBV10-1 combines with J gene TRBJ2-5, with TRBD2 matching over 10 bases. Germline CDR1 and CDR2: WNHNN and SYGVQD (reference sequence). The J segment lost 2 bases and the V segment lost 0 bases, leaving 3 bases of the junction unmatched. The CDR3 covers 16 residues. The DNA of the CDR3 is TGCGCCAGCAGTGAGTCGGCTAGCGGGGGACAAGAGACCCAGTACTTC. It specifies CASSESASGGQETQYF.

Notes on this clone: Other DNA sequences of this sample code for an identical CDR3. The V and J genes are TRBV28 and TRBJ2-4; TRBD2 might be the D (7 bases). With 6 bases removed from V and 3 bases from J, the gap between germline ends came to 24 bases. CDR3 size: 18 residues. The germline CDR1 and CDR2 sequences are MDHEN and SYDVKM. This chain's CDR3 is CASSQTGGGGFSKNIQYF. DNA for the CDR3: TGTGCCAGCAGCCAGACCGGGGGAGGGGGGTTTAGCAAAAACATTCAGTACTTC.

The CDR3 DNA sequence: TGTGCCAGCAGTGAAATTCGAGGGGGCACTGAAGCTTTCTTT. This gives the protein CASSEIRGGTEAFF. V gene TRBV2 combines with J gene TRBJ1-1; a weak D match, TRBD1 (6 bases). Germline CDR1 reads SNHLY; CDR2 reads FYNNEI. Trimming removed 2 bases from V and 4 bases from J, with 11 bases in between. The CDR3 contains 14 residues.

This clone has just one count. The rearrangement links TRBV7-2 to TRBJ2-7; D is undetermined. V was clipped by 5 bases and J by 2 bases, with 13 bases between them. The CDR3 spans 14 residues. Germline V gene sequence: CDR1 SGHTA, CDR2 FQGNSA. This CDR3 reads CASSPAQVTYEQYF. In nucleotides, the CDR3 is TGTGCCAGCAGCCCCGCTCAGGTAACCTACGAGCAGTACTTC.

The chain is built from TRBV18 and TRBJ2-1, with D unresolved. The CDR3 is 15 amino acids. V shed 3 bases and J shed 0 bases, with 9 bases lying between them. Germline values: CDR1 KGHSH, CDR2 LQKENI. DNA for the CDR3: TGTGCCAGCTCACCCGCGCTATACTCCTACAATGAGCAGTTCTTC. Protein sequence: CASSPALYSYNEQFF.

V and J are TRBV6-1 and TRBJ1-5, with D possibly being TRBD1 (6 bases). CDR1 MNHNS and CDR2 SASEGT come from the germline V gene. Trimming cost V 11 bases and J 1 base, with 15 bases left between them. The CDR3 extends over 14 amino acids. In DNA form, the CDR3 reads TGTGCCCTCGGGGCCAGGGGAAGCAATCAGCCCCAGCATTTT. As protein: CALGARGSNQPQHF.

The CDR3 here is CASSVGSNFQPQHF. The CDR3 nucleotides are TGTGCCAGCAGCGTAGGTTCCAACTTTCAGCCCCAGCATTTT. V is TRBV9 and J is TRBJ1-5; D ambiguous. From germline, CDR1 is SGDLS and CDR2 YYNGEE. V was pared by 0 bases and J by 6 bases, with 10 bases between. This CDR3 region has 14 residues.

A remark on this clone: The identical CDR3 is also encoded by other nucleotide sequences in the sample. This rearrangement joins TRBV5-1 to TRBJ1-1; a weak D match, TRBD1 (5 bases). Germline CDR1 and CDR2: SGHRS and YFSETQ. This CDR3 spans 14 amino acids. The V end lost 1 base, the J end lost 1 base, and 8 bases lay between the germline ends. CDR3 DNA: TGCGCCAGCAGCTTGACAGGAGGGAACACTGAAGCTTTCTTT. Its protein is CASSLTGGNTEAFF.

This clone was detected once. The chain links TRBV18 to TRBJ2-7, with 11 bases aligning to TRBD2. Unmatched junction bases numbered 4, after V lost 2 bases and J lost 1 base. Germline-derived CDR1 and CDR2 are KGHSH and LQKENI. The CDR3 runs to 16 residues. The CDR3 protein is CASSPKGTSGSYEQYF. CDR3 bases: TGTGCCAGCTCACCAAAAGGGACTAGCGGTTCCTACGAGCAGTACTTC. Looking up the rest from reference TRBV18 and TRBJ2-7 gives the full variable domain: NAGVMQNPRHLVRRRGQEARLRCSPMKGHSHVYWYRQLPEEGLKFMVYLQKENIIDESGMPKERFSAEFPKEGPSILRIQQVVRGDSAAYFCASSPKGTSGSYEQYFGPGTRLTVT.

CDR3 residues: CAWGRLEQYF. The DNA for the CDR3 is TGTGCCTGGGGACGACTAGAGCAGTACTTC. V usage is TRBV30 and J usage is TRBJ2-7; the D gene is possibly TRBD2 (5 bases). Per the germline V gene, CDR1 is GTSNPN and CDR2 is SVGIG (reference sequence). With 5 bases removed from V and 7 bases from J, the gap between germline ends came to 9 bases. This CDR3 has 10 amino acids.